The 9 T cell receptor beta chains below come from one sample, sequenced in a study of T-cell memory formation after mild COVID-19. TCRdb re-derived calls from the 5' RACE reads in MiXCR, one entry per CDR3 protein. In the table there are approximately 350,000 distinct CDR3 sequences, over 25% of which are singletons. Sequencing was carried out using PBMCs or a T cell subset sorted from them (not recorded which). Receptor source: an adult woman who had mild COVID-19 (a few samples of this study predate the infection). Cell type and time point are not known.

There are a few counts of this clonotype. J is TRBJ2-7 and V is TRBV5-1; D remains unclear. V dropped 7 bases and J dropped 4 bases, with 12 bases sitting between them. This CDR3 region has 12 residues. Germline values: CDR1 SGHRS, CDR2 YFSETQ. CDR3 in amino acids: CASGIDRYEQYF. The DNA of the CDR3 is TGCGCCAGCGGGATAGATCGGTACGAGCAGTACTTC. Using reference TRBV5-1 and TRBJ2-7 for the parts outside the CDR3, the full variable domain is KAGVTQTPRYLIKTRGQQVTLSCSPISGHRSVSWYQQTPGQGLQFLFEYFSETQRNKGNFPGRFSGRQFSNSRSEMNVSTLELGDSALYLCASGIDRYEQYFGPGTRLTVT.

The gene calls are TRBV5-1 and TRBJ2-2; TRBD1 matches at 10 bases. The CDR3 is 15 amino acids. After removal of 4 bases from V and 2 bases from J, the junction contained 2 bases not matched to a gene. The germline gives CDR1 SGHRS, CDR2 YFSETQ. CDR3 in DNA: TGCGCCAGCAGCCGACAGGGGGCAAACACCGGGGAGCTGTTTTTT. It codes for CASSRQGANTGELFF. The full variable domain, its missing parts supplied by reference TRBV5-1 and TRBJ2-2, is KAGVTQTPRYLIKTRGQQVTLSCSPISGHRSVSWYQQTPGQGLQFLFEYFSETQRNKGNFPGRFSGRQFSNSRSEMNVSTLELGDSALYLCASSRQGANTGELFFGEGSRLTVL.

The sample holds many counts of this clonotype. The CDR3 nucleotides read TGCGCCAGCAGCGTATGGGGCGGGGCCGGCTCCTACGAGCAGTACTTC. This translates into CASSVWGGAGSYEQYF. The gene calls are TRBV4-3 and TRBJ2-7; D is possibly TRBD2 (6 bases). The CDR3 has 16 amino acids. The germline V and J ends were trimmed by 5 bases and 0 bases, with 17 bases remaining between them. Per germline, CDR1 LGHNA and CDR2 YSLEER.

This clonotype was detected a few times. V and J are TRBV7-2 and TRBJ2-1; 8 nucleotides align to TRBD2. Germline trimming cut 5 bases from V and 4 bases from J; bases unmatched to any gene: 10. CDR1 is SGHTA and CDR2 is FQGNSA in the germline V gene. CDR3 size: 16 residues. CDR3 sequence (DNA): TGTGCCAGCAGCCCTCGAGTAGGACTAGCTTACAATGAGCAGTTCTTC. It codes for CASSPRVGLAYNEQFF.

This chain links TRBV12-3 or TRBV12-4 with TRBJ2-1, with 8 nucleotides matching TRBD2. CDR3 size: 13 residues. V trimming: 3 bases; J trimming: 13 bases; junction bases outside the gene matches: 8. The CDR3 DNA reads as TGTGCCAGCAGTTTTACGGCGGGAGGTATACAGTTCTTC. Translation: CASSFTAGGIQFF.

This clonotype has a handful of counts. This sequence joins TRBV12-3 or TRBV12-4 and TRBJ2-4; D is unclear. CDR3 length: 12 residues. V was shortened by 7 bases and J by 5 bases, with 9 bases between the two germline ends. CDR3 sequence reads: CASIGIQNIQYF. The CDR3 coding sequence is TGTGCCAGCATTGGCATTCAAAACATTCAGTACTTC.

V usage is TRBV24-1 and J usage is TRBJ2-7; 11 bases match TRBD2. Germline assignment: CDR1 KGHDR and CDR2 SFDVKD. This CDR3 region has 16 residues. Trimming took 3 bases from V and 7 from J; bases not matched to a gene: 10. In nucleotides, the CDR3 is TGTGCCACCAGTGATCCTACCGGGACTAGCGGTACGGAGCAGTACTTC. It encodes CATSDPTGTSGTEQYF.

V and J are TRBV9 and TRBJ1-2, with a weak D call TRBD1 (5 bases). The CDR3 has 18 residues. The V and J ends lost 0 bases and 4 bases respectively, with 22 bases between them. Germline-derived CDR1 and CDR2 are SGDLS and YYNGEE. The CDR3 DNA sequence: TGTGCCAGCAGCGTAGGGTCTAAAGGGGCCCCAGGAGTCTATGGCTACACCTTC. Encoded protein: CASSVGSKGAPGVYGYTF.

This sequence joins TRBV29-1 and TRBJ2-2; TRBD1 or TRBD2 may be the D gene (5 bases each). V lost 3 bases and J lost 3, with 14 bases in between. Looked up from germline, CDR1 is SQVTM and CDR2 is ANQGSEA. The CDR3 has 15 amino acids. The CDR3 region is CSVEGTGIYTGELFF. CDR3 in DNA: TGCAGCGTTGAGGGGACCGGGATCTACACCGGGGAGCTGTTTTTT.